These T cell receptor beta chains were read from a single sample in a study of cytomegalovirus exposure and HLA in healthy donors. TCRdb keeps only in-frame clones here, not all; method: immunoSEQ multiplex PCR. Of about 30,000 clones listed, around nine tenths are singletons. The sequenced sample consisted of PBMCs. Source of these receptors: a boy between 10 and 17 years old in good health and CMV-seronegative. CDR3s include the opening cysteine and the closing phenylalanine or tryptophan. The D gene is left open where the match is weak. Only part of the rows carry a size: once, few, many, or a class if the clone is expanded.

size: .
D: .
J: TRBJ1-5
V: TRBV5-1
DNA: TGCGCCAGCAGCCGCGCACAGTCTAAGACCTATAGCAATCAGCCCCAGCATTTT
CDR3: CASSRAQSKTYSNQPQHF

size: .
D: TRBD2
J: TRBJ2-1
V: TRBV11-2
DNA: TGTGCCAGCAGCTTCCCTAGCGGGGTGTCCTACAATGAGCAGTTCTTC
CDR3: CASSFPSGVSYNEQFF

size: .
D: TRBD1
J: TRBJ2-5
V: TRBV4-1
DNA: TGCGCCAGCAGGCCCGAAGGGGGGTGGCAGGGGGCCCAAGAGACCCAGTACTTC
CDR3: CASRPEGGWQGAQETQYF

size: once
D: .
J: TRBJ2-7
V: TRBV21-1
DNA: TGTGCCAGTGGATCCGATTCGGGACAGGGGGCCTACGAGCAGTACTTC
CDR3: CASGSDSGQGAYEQYF

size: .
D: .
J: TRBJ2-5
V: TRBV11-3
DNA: TGTGCCAGCAGCTTTAACAGGGTTGAGACCCAGTACTTC
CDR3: CASSFNRVETQYF

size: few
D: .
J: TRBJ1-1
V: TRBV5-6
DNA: TGTGCCAGCAGCTTGGTCAGGAACACTGAAGCTTTCTTT
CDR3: CASSLVRNTEAFF

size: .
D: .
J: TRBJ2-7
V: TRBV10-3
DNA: TGTGCCATCAGAGACACAGGGAAGGTCTCCGAGCAGTACTTC
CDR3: CAIRDTGKVSEQYF

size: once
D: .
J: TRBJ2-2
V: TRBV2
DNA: TGTGCCAGCAGTGGCGGGGTACGGTACACCGGGGAGCTGTTTTTT
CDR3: CASSGGVRYTGELFF

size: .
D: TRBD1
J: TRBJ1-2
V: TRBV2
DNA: TGTGCCAGCAGCGGGGACAGTAACTATGGCTACACCTTC
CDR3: CASSGDSNYGYTF

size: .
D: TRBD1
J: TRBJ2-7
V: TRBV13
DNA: TGTGCCAGCAGCCCCAATGGACAGGGAAGGAACGAGCAGTACTTC
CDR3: CASSPNGQGRNEQYF

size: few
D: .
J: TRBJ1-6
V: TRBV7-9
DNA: TGTGCCAGCAGCTTAGAACAGTATAATTCACCCCTCCACTTT
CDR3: CASSLEQYNSPLHF

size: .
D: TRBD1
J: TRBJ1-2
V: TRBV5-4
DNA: TGTGCCAGCAGCGTGTCCGGGACAGGGTATGGCTACACCTTC
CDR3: CASSVSGTGYGYTF

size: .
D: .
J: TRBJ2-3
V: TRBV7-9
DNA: TGTTCCAGCAGCAACCTCGGTGATACGCAGTATTTT
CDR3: CSSSNLGDTQYF

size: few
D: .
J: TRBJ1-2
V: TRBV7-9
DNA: TGTGCCAGCAGCTTAGGGTTTCGTAGGGAGCCTGGTGCCTATGGCTACACCTTC
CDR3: CASSLGFRREPGAYGYTF

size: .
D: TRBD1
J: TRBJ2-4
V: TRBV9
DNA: TGTGCCAGCAGCGCGACAGGGGACAGGGCCGGAGTGAACTTC
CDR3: CASSATGDRAGVNF

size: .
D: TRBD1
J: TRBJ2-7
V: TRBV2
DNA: TGTGCCAGGGACAGGGGGTCTGGCTACGAGCAGTACTTC
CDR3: CARDRGSGYEQYF

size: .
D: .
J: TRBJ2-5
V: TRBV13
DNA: TGTGCCAGCACGCCTCAGAAACAACGACAAGAGACCCAGTACTTC
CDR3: CASTPQKQRQETQYF

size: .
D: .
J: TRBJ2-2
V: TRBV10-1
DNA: TGCGCCAGCGGTCCAGGGGGGATGAACACCGGGGAGCTGTTTTTT
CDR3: CASGPGGMNTGELFF

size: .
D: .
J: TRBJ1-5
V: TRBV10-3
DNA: TGTGCCATCAGCGGAGGGAGGGAGCCCCAGCATTTT
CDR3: CAISGGREPQHF

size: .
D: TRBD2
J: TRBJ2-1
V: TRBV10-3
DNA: TGTGCCATCAGGAGCGGGGGTGGGGACAATGAGCAGTTCTTC
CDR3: CAIRSGGGDNEQFF

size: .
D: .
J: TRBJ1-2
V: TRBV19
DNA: TGTGCCAGTAGTATTGTTAAGGGAGGCTATGGCTACACCTTC
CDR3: CASSIVKGGYGYTF

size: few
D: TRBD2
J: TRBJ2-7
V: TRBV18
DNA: TGTGCCAGCTCCCCCACGAGCGGGGGCGACGAGCAGTACTTC
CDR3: CASSPTSGGDEQYF

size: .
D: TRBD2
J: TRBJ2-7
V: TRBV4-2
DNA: TGTGCCAGCAGCCAAGATCCTAGCGGGGCCTACGAGCAGTACTTC
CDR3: CASSQDPSGAYEQYF

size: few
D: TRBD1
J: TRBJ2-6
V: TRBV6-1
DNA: TGTGCCAGCAGTGGTACAGGGGGCAGCTCTGGGGCCAACGTCCTGACTTTC
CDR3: CASSGTGGSSGANVLTF

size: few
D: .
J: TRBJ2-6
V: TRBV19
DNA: TGTGCCAGTAGTACCCCCCCTCTCGGGGCCAACGTCCTGACTTTC
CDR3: CASSTPPLGANVLTF

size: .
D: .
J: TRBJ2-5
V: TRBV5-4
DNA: TGTGCCAGCAGCACCCGGGTCAAGGTGAGGGAGACCCAGTACTTC
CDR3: CASSTRVKVRETQYF

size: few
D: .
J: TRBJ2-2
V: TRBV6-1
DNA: TGTGCCAGCATGAGGGGGTTCGGGGAGCTGTTTTTT
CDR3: CASMRGFGELFF

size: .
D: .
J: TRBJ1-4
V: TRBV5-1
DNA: TGCGCCAGCAGCCTACTACCGGGGGGAAAACTGTTTTTT
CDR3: CASSLLPGGKLFF

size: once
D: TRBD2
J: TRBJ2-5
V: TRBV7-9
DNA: TGTGCCAGCAGTCCAGGACTAGCGGGGGACCAAGAGACCCAGTACTTC
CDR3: CASSPGLAGDQETQYF

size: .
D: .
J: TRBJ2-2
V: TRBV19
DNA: TGTGCCAGTAGTACAGGGGAATCCGACACCGGGGAGCTGTTTTTT
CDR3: CASSTGESDTGELFF

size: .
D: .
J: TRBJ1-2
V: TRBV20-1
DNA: TGCAGTTCGGAGGGCGGCTATGGCTACACCTTC
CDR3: CSSEGGYGYTF

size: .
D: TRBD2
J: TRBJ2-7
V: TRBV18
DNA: TGTGCCAGCTCACCACAGCGACTAGCGGGGAATTACGAGCAGTACTTC
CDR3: CASSPQRLAGNYEQYF

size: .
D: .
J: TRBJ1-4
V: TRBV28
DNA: TGTGCCAGCAGTTCCAGGTCATCCATCACTAATGAAAAACTGTTTTTT
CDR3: CASSSRSSITNEKLFF

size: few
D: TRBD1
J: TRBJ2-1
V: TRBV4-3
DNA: TGCGCCAGCAGCCAAGATCGAGGGACAGGAGTTTACAATGAGCAGTTCTTC
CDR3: CASSQDRGTGVYNEQFF

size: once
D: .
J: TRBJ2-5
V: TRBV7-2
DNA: TGTGCCAGCAGCCGAGGCCGGACTCAAGAGACCCAGTACTTC
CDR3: CASSRGRTQETQYF

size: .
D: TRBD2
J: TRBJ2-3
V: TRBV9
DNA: TGTGCCAGCAGCGCTAGACTAGCGGGGGAAGATACGCAGTATTTT
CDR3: CASSARLAGEDTQYF

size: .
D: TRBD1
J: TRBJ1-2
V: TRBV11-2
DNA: TGTGCCAGCAGCTCCAGGGGGGCTAACTATGGCTACACCTTC
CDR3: CASSSRGANYGYTF

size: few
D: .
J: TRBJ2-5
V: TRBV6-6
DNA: TGTGCCAGCACCGCGGACTGGGAAGAGACCCAGTACTTC
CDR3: CASTADWEETQYF

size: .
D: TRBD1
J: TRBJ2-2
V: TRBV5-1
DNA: TGCGCCAGCAGCCCAGATGACAGGGGGCGTTTTAGGCACACCGGGGAGCTGTTTTTT
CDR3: CASSPDDRGRFRHTGELFF

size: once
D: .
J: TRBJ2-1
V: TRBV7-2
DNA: TGTGCCAGCAGCTTAAATGGGGCCGCCAAATACAATGAGCAGTTCTTC
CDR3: CASSLNGAAKYNEQFF

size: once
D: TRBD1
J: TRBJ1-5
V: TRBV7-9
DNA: TGTGCCAGCAGCTCACAGGGGAGCAATCAGCCCCAGCATTTT
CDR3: CASSSQGSNQPQHF

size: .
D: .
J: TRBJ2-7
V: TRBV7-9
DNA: TGTGCCAGCAGCTTAGGGACAGAAGACGAGCAGTACTTC
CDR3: CASSLGTEDEQYF

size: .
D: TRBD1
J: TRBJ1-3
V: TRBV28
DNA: TGTGCCAGCAGTTCACCCGGGACAGGGTCCTCTGGAAACACCATATATTTT
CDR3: CASSSPGTGSSGNTIYF

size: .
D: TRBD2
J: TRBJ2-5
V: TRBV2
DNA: TGTGCCAGCAGTACCGGGACTAGCGGAAAGACCCAGTACTTC
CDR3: CASSTGTSGKTQYF

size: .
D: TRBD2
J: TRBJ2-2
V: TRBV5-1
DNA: TGCGCCAGCAGCTTGCGGGGGGTTGACACCGGGGAGCTGTTTTTT
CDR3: CASSLRGVDTGELFF